Shown below are 9 T cell receptor beta chains from a single sample sequenced in a study of T cells in Graves' hyperthyroidism and ophthalmopathy. Amplification of TCR beta CDR3 regions was performed using RNA transcripts as template. The HTBI primer set drove a first-round RT-PCR of the TCR CDR3. TCRdb re-derived calls from the multiplex PCR reads in MiXCR, one entry per CDR3 protein. Among about 640,000 distinct CDR3 sequences listed, around 20% were seen once. The sequenced sample was blood. Source of these receptors: a young man with Graves' ophthalmopathy.

This clonotype was counted at least ten times. The rearrangement links TRBV28 to TRBJ1-5; tentative D call: TRBD1 (6 bases). Germline CDR1 reads MDHEN; CDR2 reads SYDVKM. V lost 2 bases to trimming and J lost 3 bases, with 11 bases between them. The CDR3 is 15 amino acids. The CDR3 nucleotides read TGTGCCAGCAGTTTAGCGGGGGACAACAATCAGCCCCAGCATTTT. It is translated as CASSLAGDNNQPQHF.

This clonotype was detected a few times. The rearrangement links TRBV6-2 or TRBV6-3 to TRBJ2-7, with D perhaps TRBD2 (5 bases). V lost 0 bases and J 6 bases, leaving 9 bases between the germline ends. Germline V lookup: CDR1 MNHEY, CDR2 SVGEGT. This CDR3 spans 13 amino acids. CDR3 in DNA: TGTGCCAGCAGTTACTCGCTCCGGGGCGAGCAGTACTTC. As protein: CASSYSLRGEQYF.

This clonotype was detected many times. The rearrangement joins TRBV12-3 or TRBV12-4 to TRBJ2-3; D possibly matches TRBD1 or TRBD2 (6 bases each). The V end was cut by 4 bases, the J end by 8 bases, with 22 bases between. The CDR3 runs 16 residues. CDR3 sequence (DNA): TGTGCCAGCAGTTCGATAACGGGAGCCCCGGGGGCTACGCAGTATTTT. Translating gives CASSSITGAPGATQYF.

This clonotype has ten or more counts. The gene calls are TRBV2 and TRBJ1-5, with D uncertain. This CDR3 is built from 14 residues. Germline V gives CDR1 SNHLY, CDR2 FYNNEI. V lost 10 bases and J lost 6, with 19 bases in between. The CDR3 is CATRTEIGGQPQHF. CDR3 coding DNA: TGTGCCACCAGAACAGAAATAGGCGGTCAGCCCCAGCATTTT.

This clonotype showed up just a few times. The rearrangement links TRBV25-1 to TRBJ2-7, with D perhaps TRBD1 (6 bases). Germline V gene sequence: CDR1 MGHDK, CDR2 SYGVNS. CDR3 length: 14 amino acids. V was pared by 8 bases and J by 2 bases, with 16 bases between. This CDR3 reads CASAPRDTTYEQYF. DNA of the CDR3: TGTGCCAGCGCGCCCCGGGACACGACCTACGAGCAGTACTTC.

This clonotype has a handful of counts. This chain joins TRBV28 and TRBJ1-4, with D unresolved. This CDR3 spans 13 amino acids. The V end lost 3 bases, the J end lost 5 bases, and 7 bases lay between the germline ends. From germline, CDR1 is MDHEN and CDR2 SYDVKM. CDR3 nucleotide sequence: TGTGCCAGCAGTTTGCCCGGGAATGAAAAACTGTTTTTT. This translates into CASSLPGNEKLFF.

The gene calls are TRBV3-1 and TRBJ1-3; D remains ambiguous. The V and J ends lost 0 bases and 1 base respectively, with 10 bases between them. This CDR3 comprises 16 residues. Germline lookup yields CDR1 LGHDT and CDR2 YNNKEL (reference sequence). As DNA, the CDR3 is TGTGCCAGCAGCCAAGACCGCTCCCATTCTGGAAACACCATATATTTT. It codes for CASSQDRSHSGNTIYF.

The chain joins TRBV20-1 to TRBJ1-4; D perhaps matches TRBD1 (5 bases). Germline CDR1 DFQATT, CDR2 SNEGSKA (reference sequence). V was shortened by 3 bases and J by 6 bases, with 11 bases between the two germline ends. The CDR3 spans 13 residues. The CDR3 protein is CSASRGGDEKLFF. The CDR3 DNA reads as TGCAGTGCTAGCCGGGGGGGGGATGAAAAACTGTTTTTT.

The J gene is TRBJ2-7, the V gene TRBV10-3; TRBD2 agrees at 9 bases. Germline CDR1 and CDR2: ENHRY and SYGVKD. The CDR3 spans 15 residues. The ends lost 0 bases at V and 0 bases at J; junction bases unmatched: 0. CDR3 in amino acids: CAISESSGSSYEQYF. The CDR3 coding sequence is TGTGCCATCAGTGAGTCTAGCGGGAGCTCCTACGAGCAGTACTTC.